The sequence of this T cell receptor (beta chain) was determined in a study of cytomegalovirus exposure and HLA in healthy donors. With 60 Vbeta and 13 Jbeta primers, the PCR was carried out. Method: immunoSEQ multiplex PCR; TCRdb's copy keeps in-frame clones and lacks some. Of 150,000 to 180,000 clones listed, roughly 77% are singletons. A word on this clone: The target antigen is unknown.

This CDR3 has 13 residues. The V end lost 0 bases, the J end lost 2 bases, and 5 bases lay between the germline ends. Germline CDR1 is GTSNPN and CDR2 is SVGIG (reference sequence). Study results and caveats: CMV serostatus was the only recorded immune exposure for donors. According to reports, the classifier identified cytomegalovirus status with high specificity and sensitivity.

The chain joins TRBV30 to TRBJ1-3, with D unresolved. The sequencing sample was made of PBMCs. This TCR came from a man aged 25 to 45 in good health and CMV-seropositive. The CDR3 DNA reads TGTGCCTGGAGTGTGCGGGCTGGAAACACCATATATTTT. Residues: CAWSVRAGNTIYF.